The 11 T cell receptor beta chains in this list originate from one sample, sequenced in a study of shared clonotypes between healthy human individuals. It was CD45RO-negative cells, positively selected for CCR7, that made up naive CD8 cells, with terminally differentiated effector memory CD45RA+ cells excluded. Method: immunoSEQ multiplex PCR; TCRdb's copy keeps in-frame clones and lacks some. The data show hundreds of thousands of clones, with around 96% seen just once and less than 0.12% held by the top ten. The sequencing sample was made of naive CD8+ T cells sorted from blood. The receptor source for this set is a woman aged 30 to 39 in good health.

The V gene is TRBV7-9, the J gene TRBJ2-7; D unclear. V was clipped by 5 bases and J by 4 bases, with 15 bases between them. This CDR3 comprises 14 residues. CDR1 and CDR2 (germline): SEHNR, FQNEAQ (reference sequence). The CDR3 here is CASSHTSLPYEQYF. CDR3 bases: TGTGCCAGCAGCCATACCAGCCTCCCTTACGAGCAGTACTTC.

The V gene is TRBV6-1, the J gene TRBJ2-3; D is uncertain. The CDR3 covers 11 residues. Trimming shortened V by 1 base and J by 6 bases, and 2 bases separated the two germline ends. Germline CDR1 is MNHNS and CDR2 is SASEGT. CDR3 residues: CASSEGDTQYF. CDR3 DNA sequence: TGTGCCAGCAGTGAAGGTGATACGCAGTATTTT.

The gene calls are TRBV5-6 and TRBJ2-7; D is unclear. The CDR3 is made up of 13 amino acids. Germline CDR1 is SGHDT and CDR2 is YYEEEE. Deletions cut 2 bases from V and 0 bases from J, with 6 bases between. As DNA, the CDR3 is TGTGCCAGCAGCTTTTTAGGCTCCTACGAGCAGTACTTC. It yields the protein CASSFLGSYEQYF.

CDR3 in DNA: TGTGCCAGCAGTTTATCGCCGGGGGCAGGGAGAGGACAGCCCCAGCATTTT. This sequence encodes CASSLSPGAGRGQPQHF. The chain uses TRBV27 and TRBJ1-5; possible D gene TRBD1, 6 bases. CDR3 length equals 17 residues. CDR1 MNHEY and CDR2 SMNVEV come from the germline V gene (reference sequence). Trimming stripped 0 bases from V and 7 bases from J, with 19 bases between.

V is TRBV5-6 and J is TRBJ2-7; TRBD2 matches at 15 bases. With 2 bases clipped from V and 5 bases from J, the junction kept 11 bases outside the gene matches. CDR3 length: 18 residues. Germline lookup yields CDR1 SGHDT and CDR2 YYEEEE. CDR3 DNA sequence: TGTGCCAGCAGCTTAACCGGGGGGACTAGCGGGAGGTTCGACGAGCAGTACTTC. This translates into CASSLTGGTSGRFDEQYF.

The CDR3 region is CASSPRDVRNTEAFF. CDR3 nucleotide sequence: TGTGCCAGCAGCCCCCGAGACGTTCGGAACACTGAAGCTTTCTTT. The chain is built from TRBV7-6 and TRBJ1-1; D is unclear. Germline values: CDR1 SGHVS, CDR2 FNYEAQ. V lost 5 bases and J lost 1, with 14 bases in between. The CDR3 is 15 amino acids.

The chain has TRBV6-1 and TRBJ2-2; the D gene is possibly TRBD2 (6 bases). Germline assignment: CDR1 MNHNS and CDR2 SASEGT. This CDR3 spans 14 amino acids. Between the trimmed V and J ends, which lost 7 bases and 2 bases, there was a span of 11 bases. In DNA, the CDR3 is TGTGCCAGCAATTGGCGGGACAACACCGGGGAGCTGTTTTTT. Amino acid sequence: CASNWRDNTGELFF.

The chain links TRBV5-6 to TRBJ2-1, with 9 bases identical to TRBD2. J gave up 4 bases and V 0 bases, and 5 bases lay outside the gene matches. The CDR3 runs 16 residues. CDR1 is SGHDT, CDR2 YYEEEE, per germline. The CDR3, as DNA: TGTGCCAGCAGCTTGGAGTTGCGGGAGGGATACAATGAGCAGTTCTTC. Protein sequence: CASSLELREGYNEQFF.

The chain's CDR3 is CASSSSGLAGGRTDTQYF. In DNA, the CDR3 is TGTGCCAGCAGCTCATCGGGACTAGCGGGAGGGCGCACAGATACGCAGTATTTT. V usage is TRBV11-2 and J usage is TRBJ2-3; 16 positions agree with TRBD2. After removal of 4 bases from V and 1 base from J, the junction contained 5 bases not matched to a gene. This CDR3 has 18 residues. Germline CDR1 reads SGHAT; CDR2 reads FQNNGV.

Only one count was recorded for this clone. The gene calls are TRBV25-1 and TRBJ2-1, with D perhaps assigned TRBD1 or TRBD2 (6 bases each). CDR3 length: 15 residues. Trimming took 7 bases from V and 3 from J, leaving 16 bases between them. Germline assignment: CDR1 MGHDK and CDR2 SYGVNS. Written as DNA, the CDR3 is TGTGCCAGCACACCATGGGGGGCCCTCTACAATGAGCAGTTCTTC. Translated: CASTPWGALYNEQFF.

The chain employs TRBV2 and TRBJ1-1; 7 nucleotides line up with TRBD1. J gave up 6 bases and V 3 bases, and 7 bases lay outside the gene matches. Germline V CDR1 and CDR2: SNHLY, FYNNEI. The CDR3 length is 14 residues. DNA for the CDR3: TGTGCCAGCAGTGACGTTACAGGGGCCCCTGAAGCTTTCTTT. Translated, it gives CASSDVTGAPEAFF.